These T cell receptor beta chains were read from a single sample in a study of blood T cell repertoires in COVID-19. TCRdb's table, derived via immunoSEQ multiplex PCR, lists solely in-frame clones and lacks some. Found here are a few hundred thousand clones, around 83% of them singletons; the top ten hold over 4%. The sample consisted of PBMCs or T cells enriched from blood (not recorded which). The receptors derive from a man aged 35 to 55 who had been exposed to COVID-19. CDR3s include the opening cysteine and the closing phenylalanine or tryptophan.

v_gene	CDR3aa
TRBV6-5	CASRERTLNTEAFF
TRBV29-1	CSVETHRRAYGYTF
TRBV2	CASCVYSGANVLTF
TRBV12-3/TRBV12-4	CASRQYGYGYTF
TRBV30	CAWTDYGAGANVLTF
TRBV30	CAWRDLTGGGYEQYF
TRBV5-1	CASSPGGDTQYF
TRBV7-9	CASSYSGVGQPQHF
TRBV24-1	CATSATSGNEQFF
TRBV9	CASSVGGQLSYEQYF
TRBV5-1	CASSRGQGNSPLHF
TRBV5-1	CASSLRLAGANEQFF
TRBV11-2	CASSLGRLDREQFF
TRBV5-4	CASSLDRAHRATTDTQYF
TRBV11-1	CASSPRAGGDGYTF
TRBV7-2	CASSLAGLAETQYF
TRBV19	CASGIGLSNEQFF
TRBV10-2	CASSAPQREYYEQYF
TRBV10-1	CASSDGGVNTGELFF
TRBV4-2	CASSQGMTPSYEQYF
TRBV9	CASSVDQGRNGELFF
TRBV3-1/TRBV3-2	CASSYSSNEQFF
TRBV2	CASSLDRTATNEKLFF
TRBV19	CASSLDFAGELFF
TRBV30	CAWSGFTGTGAFF
TRBV9	CASRGSAGELFF
TRBV10-1	CASSDGLYEQYF
TRBV5-4	CASSLASGISDTQYF
TRBV11-1	CASSRGGGTDTQYF
TRBV10-3	CAIHPGTGGGKTEAFF
TRBV6-5	CASRKTKRDGYTF
TRBV7-8	CASSRGPTETQYF
TRBV4-1	CASSQEVADHTDTQYF
TRBV7-8	CASSLIEETQYF
TRBV7-2	CASSLGPPGLAGVQETQYF
TRBV4-1	CASSHPIRVPGNTIYF
TRBV5-1	CASSLGQGSEPQHF
TRBV12-5	CASTTTGGSNQPQHF
TRBV2	CASSEGGGRGPQHF
TRBV5-1	CASSLPRETQYF
TRBV7-9	CAHKWGENEQYF
TRBV10-3	CAISKDSYRANVLTF
TRBV6-4	CASKAGSSTDTQYF
TRBV2	CASSVKGISNTEAFF
TRBV7-3	CASSLGQDHSPLHF
TRBV6-5	CASSYTRGTGGEKLFF
TRBV2	CASIAGLVNNEQFF
TRBV6-5	CASSSEADTQYF
TRBV11-2	CASSVSSGNTGELFF
TRBV7-6	CASSSSGTTSTDTQYF
TRBV30	CAWSVTGDNSPLHF
TRBV24-1	CATALSGRSTDTQYF
TRBV27	CASSAGTGFEQYF
TRBV3-1/TRBV3-2	CASENRGGGNTIYF
TRBV19	CASSLAAGASSDTQYF
TRBV2	CASVIAASTDTQYF
TRBV28	CASITTTSEAFF
TRBV25-1	CASSYRQGNSYEQYF